The 24 T cell receptor beta chains listed next were all sequenced from one sample in a study of control samples from healthy donors and cancer patients. Sequencing was performed with immunoSEQ multiplex PCR; in TCRdb, only in-frame clones are kept and a portion is missing. Of around 200,000 clones in the sample, 90% to 95% were seen once. The sequenced material came from blood. These receptor sequences come from a woman in her thirties in good health.

Turning to this clone: The sample contains more than one DNA sequence encoding this CDR3. J is TRBJ1-2 and V is TRBV18; D may be TRBD1 (6 bases). V lost 3 bases and J lost 6, with 8 bases in between. CDR1 and CDR2 from the germline V gene are KGHSH and LQKENI. The CDR3 is made up of 12 amino acids. The CDR3: CASSPSGDGYTF. The DNA for the CDR3 is TGTGCCAGCTCACCTTCAGGGGATGGCTACACCTTC.

The rearrangement links TRBV21-1 to TRBJ1-6. TRBV21-1 is a known pseudogene. The CDR3 loop spans 16 amino acids. CDR3 loop: CASSKAQRSYNSPLHF. In DNA, the CDR3 is TGTGCCAGCAGCAAAGCTCAGCGCTCCTATAATTCACCCCTCCACTTT.

The genes are TRBV10-2 and TRBJ1-5, with 7 bases aligning to TRBD1. The CDR3 is 15 residues long. V shed 3 bases and J 2 bases; nucleotides not matched to a gene: 4. The germline V gene encodes CDR1 WSHSY and CDR2 SAAADI. The CDR3 reads CASSDSGQRNQPQHF. In nucleotides, the CDR3 is TGCGCCAGCAGTGACTCGGGACAGCGCAATCAGCCCCAGCATTTT.

The chain joins TRBV21-1 to TRBJ1-5; the table calls TRBD1, which could not be checked here. TRBV21-1 is labeled a pseudogene. This CDR3 is 13 amino acids long. The CDR3 nucleotides are TGTGCCAGCAGCAATTGGGGGCATCAGCCCCAGCATTTT. Amino acid sequence: CASSNWGHQPQHF.

The chain links TRBV5-1 to TRBJ1-3, with D maybe TRBD1 (5 bases). Trimming removed 4 bases from V and 8 bases from J, with 13 bases in between. Germline V lookup: CDR1 SGHRS, CDR2 YFSETQ. The CDR3 covers 13 residues. In nucleotides, the CDR3 is TGCGCCAGCAGCCCCTCTGACAGACACACCATATATTTT. This gives the protein CASSPSDRHTIYF.

V is TRBV2 and J is TRBJ2-1; the match to TRBD2 covers 12 bases. Per the germline V gene, CDR1 is SNHLY and CDR2 is FYNNEI. The CDR3 has 14 residues. V was clipped by 6 bases and J by 7 bases; unmatched bases: 4. The chain's CDR3 is CASRRTSGINEQFF. Written as DNA, the CDR3 is TGTGCCAGCAGACGGACTAGCGGGATAAATGAGCAGTTCTTC.

The chain combines TRBV6-1 with TRBJ1-5, with a possible D match to TRBD1 (5 bases). Germline CDR1 is MNHNS and CDR2 is SASEGT. Between the trimmed V and J ends, which lost 1 base and 0 bases, there was a span of 7 bases. There are 15 residues in the CDR3. The CDR3 sequence: CASSEVGVSNQPQHF. The CDR3 DNA follows: TGTGCCAGCAGTGAAGTAGGGGTTAGCAATCAGCCCCAGCATTTT.

The chain links TRBV27 to TRBJ1-2; perhaps TRBD1 as D (6 bases). The CDR3 loop spans 14 amino acids. The germline V gene encodes CDR1 MNHEY and CDR2 SMNVEV (reference sequence). The V and J ends lost 2 bases and 4 bases respectively, with 11 bases between them. This CDR3 is CASSLGTQPYGYTF. Written as DNA, the CDR3 is TGTGCCAGCAGTTTAGGGACACAACCCTATGGCTACACCTTC.

The CDR3 spells CASGTGASGNTIYF. CDR3 DNA sequence: TGTGCTAGTGGCACCGGTGCCTCTGGAAACACCATATATTTT. The gene calls are TRBV12-5 and TRBJ1-3; no clear D. The CDR3 covers 14 residues. Germline CDR1 and CDR2: LGHNT and FRNRAP. V lost 6 bases and J lost 0, with 9 bases in between.

This clone was counted a single time. The chain couples TRBV5-6 to TRBJ2-4; 8 positions agree with TRBD1. The V segment lost 4 bases and the J segment 6 bases; nucleotides outside the gene matches: 6. CDR1 SGHDT and CDR2 YYEEEE come from the germline V gene. The CDR3 spans 14 residues. The CDR3 sequence: CASSPRDRSNIQYF. The CDR3 DNA reads TGTGCCAGCAGCCCCCGGGACAGGTCAAACATTCAGTACTTC.

The chain uses TRBV4-3 and TRBJ2-1; 8 nucleotides line up with TRBD2. The CDR3 has 15 amino acids. Looked up from germline, CDR1 is LGHNA and CDR2 is YSLEER. J was trimmed by 6 bases and V by 0 bases; bases with no gene match: 4. This CDR3 is CASSQELSGSNEQFF. The CDR3 DNA is TGCGCCAGCAGCCAAGAACTGAGCGGGAGCAATGAGCAGTTCTTC.

The V call is TRBV13, the J call TRBJ2-7; weak D call: TRBD1 (6 bases). Trimming shortened V by 4 bases and J by 5 bases, and 12 bases separated the two germline ends. The CDR3 covers 13 residues. Germline V lookup: CDR1 PRHDT, CDR2 FYEKMQ (reference sequence). The CDR3 nucleotides read TGTGCCAGCAGCTCCAGCAGGGGCGACGAGCAGTACTTC. It translates to CASSSSRGDEQYF.

This clone was seen once. This specimen includes other DNA sequences encoding the same CDR3. This chain uses TRBV24-1 with TRBJ2-3; D unresolved. Germline V gene lookup returns CDR1 KGHDR and CDR2 SFDVKD. The CDR3 extends over 12 amino acids. The ends were cut back, 3 bases at V and 3 bases at J, with 3 bases in the middle. The CDR3 reads CATSDRTDTQYF. For the CDR3, the DNA is TGTGCCACCAGTGATCGTACAGATACGCAGTATTTT.

The chain links TRBV6-5 to TRBJ2-5; D perhaps matches TRBD1 (5 bases). Germline V gene data show CDR1 as MNHEY and CDR2 as SVGAGI. Trimming cost V 0 bases and J 2 bases, with 13 bases left between them. The length of the CDR3 is 16 residues. CDR3 sequence: CASSYSAGIGQETQYF. CDR3 sequence (DNA): TGTGCCAGCAGTTACTCTGCAGGGATAGGTCAAGAGACCCAGTACTTC.

A word on this clone: The junction departs from germline at one end; a sequencing error may be responsible. The chain employs TRBV5-1 and TRBJ1-3; D is unresolved. The CDR3 has 14 amino acids. The V gene's germline CDR1 is SGHRS and CDR2 YFSETQ. CDR3 nucleotides: TGCGCCAGCAAAAGGGCCGGCTCTGGAAACACCATTTATTTT. Residues: CASKRAGSGNTIYF.

The rearrangement links TRBV9 to TRBJ2-1; no clear D gene. This CDR3 is built from 14 residues. V was pared by 2 bases and J by 0 bases, with 6 bases between. Germline V CDR1 and CDR2: SGDLS, YYNGEE. CDR3 sequence: CASSVSSSYNEQFF. The CDR3 coding sequence is TGTGCCAGCAGCGTCTCGAGCTCCTACAATGAGCAGTTCTTC.

The chain couples TRBV4-1 to TRBJ2-7; D is ambiguous. With 5 bases removed from V and 1 base from J, the gap between germline ends came to 15 bases. Germline CDR1 reads MGHRA; CDR2 reads YSYEKL. The CDR3 runs 15 residues. CDR3 bases: TGCGCCAGCAGCAACCCGGGCCTACTATCCTACGAGCAGTACTTC. Translated, it gives CASSNPGLLSYEQYF.

J is TRBJ2-7 and V is TRBV10-3; 9 nucleotides line up with TRBD1. The CDR3 spans 14 residues. V shed 8 bases and J 3 bases; nucleotides not matched to a gene: 8. Germline V gives CDR1 ENHRY, CDR2 SYGVKD. The CDR3 region is CAISGQGTYYEQYF. For the CDR3, the DNA is TGTGCCATCTCGGGACAGGGAACCTACTACGAGCAGTACTTC.

To note about this clone: The same CDR3 arises from other DNA sequences in this sample as well. The rearrangement links TRBV6-1 to TRBJ2-7, with 7 bases that match TRBD2. Germline CDR1 reads MNHNS; CDR2 reads SASEGT. The V segment lost 1 base and the J segment 0 bases; nucleotides outside the gene matches: 3. The CDR3 has 15 amino acids. The CDR3 protein is CASSEEAGSSYEQYF. CDR3 bases: TGTGCCAGCAGTGAAGAAGCGGGGAGCTCCTACGAGCAGTACTTC.

This chain connects TRBV3-1 (or the pseudogene TRBV3-2) to TRBJ2-7; the match to TRBD2 covers 7 bases. V shed 1 base and J 5 bases; nucleotides not matched to a gene: 2. The CDR3 sequence is 13 residues long. CDR1 and CDR2 from the germline V gene are LGHDT and YNNKEL (reference sequence). CDR3 sequence (DNA): TGTGCCAGCAGCCAAGCAGGGAGGGACGAGCAGTACTTC. The encoded protein is CASSQAGRDEQYF.

The rearrangement joins TRBV6-2 or TRBV6-3 to TRBJ1-6; 7 bases are a match to TRBD1. The germline V gene has CDR1 MNHEY and CDR2 SVGEGT. The V segment lost 0 bases and the J segment 7 bases; nucleotides outside the gene matches: 3. This CDR3 spans 15 amino acids. The CDR3 loop is CASSYSRGQNSPLHF. DNA for the CDR3: TGTGCCAGCAGTTACTCGAGGGGGCAGAATTCACCCCTCCACTTT.

The chain links TRBV5-1 to TRBJ2-3; TRBD2 agrees at 8 bases. CDR1 SGHRS and CDR2 YFSETQ come from the germline V gene. The CDR3 runs 16 residues. J was trimmed by 2 bases and V by 0 bases; bases with no gene match: 5. The CDR3 nucleotides read TGCGCCAGCAGCTTGGCCTTGACTAGCGACACAGATACGCAGTATTTT. The encoded protein is CASSLALTSDTDTQYF.

This CDR3 is CASSLGLAGVNEQFF. In DNA, the CDR3 is TGTGCCAGCAGCTTAGGGTTAGCGGGAGTGAATGAGCAGTTCTTC. The chain links TRBV7-3 to TRBJ2-1; 9 bases agree with TRBD2. Germline loops: CDR1 SGHTA, CDR2 FQGTGA. The CDR3 has 15 residues. Trimming removed 2 bases from V and 7 bases from J; junction bases left unmatched: 6.

J is TRBJ1-2 and V is TRBV14; possible D gene TRBD1, 5 bases. Germline V lookup: CDR1 SGHDN, CDR2 FVKESK. The CDR3 contains 15 residues. Trimming shortened V by 0 bases and J by 4 bases, and 12 bases separated the two germline ends. The CDR3 nucleotides are TGTGCCAGCAGCCAAGATATGGGCAGGGCCTATGGCTACACCTTC. As protein: CASSQDMGRAYGYTF. Complete variable domain (other parts from reference TRBV14 and TRBJ1-2): EAGVTQFPSHSVIEKGQTVTLRCDPISGHDNLYWYRRVMGKEIKFLLHFVKESKQDESGMPNNRFLAERTGGTYSTLKVQPAELEDSGVYFCASSQDMGRAYGYTFGSGTRLTVV.